The 5 T cell receptor beta chains below were found in one sample sequenced in a study of technical replicates of blood from a few donors. Clones were sequenced by immunoSEQ multiplex PCR, and TCRdb holds only the in-frame ones, with some missing. In the table there are roughly 76,000 clones, 75% to 95% of which are singletons. Sequencing was done on a sample of T cells isolated from PBMCs. The receptors stem from a human donor in good health. Some clones in this sample may be carry-over from other donors' samples.

This clone was counted once. The chain links TRBV18 to TRBJ1-1, with 10 positions matching TRBD1. Per the germline V gene, CDR1 is KGHSH and CDR2 is LQKENI. This CDR3 has 15 amino acids. V trimming: 6 bases; J trimming: 3 bases; junction bases outside the gene matches: 7. The CDR3 region is CASSLDRGPDTEAFF. As DNA, the CDR3 is TGTGCCAGCTCGCTCGACAGGGGGCCGGACACTGAAGCTTTCTTT.

The chain is built from TRBV11-2 and TRBJ1-1; unclear D gene. Trimming removed 1 base from V and 8 bases from J, with 11 bases in between. Germline V lookup: CDR1 SGHAT, CDR2 FQNNGV. The CDR3 runs 13 residues. In nucleotides, the CDR3 is TGTGCCAGCAGCTTAGGGAGGTCCACCGAAGCTTTCTTT. Its protein product is CASSLGRSTEAFF.

The table lists this clone with a few counts. The chain recombines TRBV19 with TRBJ1-1; 12 nucleotides agree with TRBD1. Germline lookup yields CDR1 LNHDA and CDR2 SQIVND (reference sequence). The CDR3 runs 14 residues. After removal of 7 bases from V and 4 bases from J, the junction contained 4 bases not matched to a gene. The CDR3, as DNA: TGTGCCAGTATGGGACAGGGGGCTGGCACTGAAGCTTTCTTT. As protein: CASMGQGAGTEAFF.

This clone was seen once. The chain couples TRBV19 to TRBJ2-7, with 8 bases lining up with TRBD1. From germline, CDR1 is LNHDA and CDR2 SQIVND (reference sequence). CDR3 length equals 14 residues. After removal of 5 bases from V and 6 bases from J, the junction contained 9 bases not matched to a gene. The CDR3 DNA follows: TGTGCCAGTAGTCTGAGCAGGGGGCAGGCCGAGCAGTACTTC. It yields the protein CASSLSRGQAEQYF.

V gene TRBV4-1 combines with J gene TRBJ1-5, with 9 bases that match TRBD1. This CDR3 spans 15 amino acids. Germline CDR1 MGHRA, CDR2 YSYEKL. V shed 2 bases, J shed 5 bases, and the junction held 4 bases outside the gene matches. The CDR3 protein is CASSQPYRGHQPQHF. CDR3 in DNA: TGCGCCAGCAGCCAACCCTACAGGGGGCATCAGCCCCAGCATTTT.